The 7 T cell receptor beta chains given below trace back to one sample, sequenced in a study of PD-1 blockade in mismatch repair-deficient tumors. Assay used: immunoSEQ multiplex PCR; TCRdb lists only in-frame clones, some missing. The sample lists 9,000 to 10,000 clones; 85% were seen once. The sequencing used PBMCs, collected about 47 weeks after starting pembrolizumab. These receptors originate from an adult with mismatch repair-deficient cancer.

The gene calls are TRBV7-9 and TRBJ1-5, with 9 bases aligning to TRBD1. Per germline, CDR1 SEHNR and CDR2 FQNEAQ (reference sequence). Losses at the gene ends were 5 bases for V and 6 bases for J; bases not matched to a gene: 8. The CDR3 consists of 15 residues. In DNA, the CDR3 is TGTGCCAGCAGCCTGGGGGGGGGACAGGGTCAGCCCCAGCATTTT. Amino acid sequence: CASSLGGGQGQPQHF.

The chain's CDR3 is CASSGSSGINTGELFF. The CDR3 DNA reads as TGTGCCAGTAGTGGATCTAGCGGGATTAACACCGGGGAGCTGTTTTTT. The V and J genes are TRBV19 and TRBJ2-2, with 9 nucleotides matching TRBD2. Per germline, CDR1 LNHDA and CDR2 SQIVND (reference sequence). CDR3 length equals 16 residues. J lost 2 bases, V lost 5 bases, and 6 bases had no gene match.

A single count supports this clone. The chain carries TRBV28 and TRBJ1-3; D remains ambiguous. This CDR3 spans 14 amino acids. CDR1 is MDHEN and CDR2 is SYDVKM in the germline V gene. The ends were cut back, 9 bases at V and 6 bases at J, with 18 bases in the middle. CDR3 in DNA: TGTGCCAGTCAACTTGGAACAGATGAAAACACCATATATTTT. Its translation: CASQLGTDENTIYF.

The J gene is TRBJ2-1, the V gene TRBV28, with 14 bases lining up with TRBD2. J lost 5 bases, V lost 4 bases, and 4 bases had no gene match. The CDR3 is 16 residues long. Germline values: CDR1 MDHEN, CDR2 SYDVKM. CDR3 protein: CASSWGLAGANNEQFF. In DNA, the CDR3 is TGTGCCAGCAGTTGGGGACTAGCGGGAGCTAACAATGAGCAGTTCTTC.

This rearrangement joins TRBV28 to TRBJ1-2; D possibly corresponds to TRBD1 (5 bases). V was cut by 2 bases and J by 8 bases, with 18 bases left in between. Germline V CDR1 and CDR2: MDHEN, SYDVKM. This CDR3 region has 15 residues. In nucleotides, the CDR3 is TGTGCCAGCAGTTTAAGACAGATCACACGAGGAGGCTACACCTTC. This encodes CASSLRQITRGGYTF.

This rearrangement joins TRBV5-1 to TRBJ2-3; D possibly corresponds to TRBD2 (5 bases). The CDR3 spans 12 residues. The germline CDR1 and CDR2 sequences are SGHRS and YFSETQ. V was shortened by 0 bases and J by 6 bases, with 5 bases between the two germline ends. CDR3 amino acids: CASSLAGDTQYF. CDR3 coding DNA: TGCGCCAGCAGCTTGGCGGGGGATACGCAGTATTTT.

The chain uses TRBV28 and TRBJ1-2; 12 positions match TRBD1. With V trimmed by 6 bases and J by 8 bases, 13 bases remained unmatched. This CDR3 comprises 16 residues. From germline, CDR1 is MDHEN and CDR2 SYDVKM. The CDR3 sequence: CASSLLRDRGLGGYTF. CDR3 nucleotide sequence: TGTGCCAGCAGCCTACTTCGGGACAGGGGGCTGGGGGGCTACACCTTC.